This TCR beta chain was sequenced for a study of vaccination effects on CD4 cells after COVID-19. Findings and caveats of the study: After vaccination, at late timepoints, clones induced by infection and by vaccine contracted markedly.

The table came from immunoSEQ multiplex PCR; TCRdb's copy has only in-frame clones and leaves some out. The table has fewer than 40,000 clones, around 70% seen once; the top ten hold about 23%. Concerning this clone: Its specificity is unknown.

Ahead of sequencing, the ViraFEST assay grew antigen-specific CD4+ T cells using viral peptide pools. After more than 9 days in culture, the CD4+ T cells were isolated. Nucleocapsid antibodies stayed negative before and after vaccination, showing no earlier SARS-CoV-2 infection. Each culture well received a few million PBMC. These cells were then cultured in IMDM with 9.5 to 10 IU/ml IL-2 and 10 ug/ml peptides. Half the medium was replaced with IL-2 medium on days 3 and 7. Trimming removed 2 bases from V and 0 bases from J, with 8 bases in between. Germline CDR1 is SEHNR and CDR2 is FQNEAQ (reference sequence). This CDR3 has 15 amino acids.

The sample consisted of CD4+ T cells from PBMCs cultured with SARS-CoV-2 spike peptides, taken before COVID-19 vaccination. This rearrangement joins TRBV7-9 to TRBJ1-3, with D possibly being TRBD1 (5 bases). This TCR was sampled from a human donor who received a COVID-19 vaccine. The CDR3, as DNA: TGTGCCAGCAGCTTAAGGGGTAGCTCTGGAAACACCATATATTTT. Translated: CASSLRGSSGNTIYF.